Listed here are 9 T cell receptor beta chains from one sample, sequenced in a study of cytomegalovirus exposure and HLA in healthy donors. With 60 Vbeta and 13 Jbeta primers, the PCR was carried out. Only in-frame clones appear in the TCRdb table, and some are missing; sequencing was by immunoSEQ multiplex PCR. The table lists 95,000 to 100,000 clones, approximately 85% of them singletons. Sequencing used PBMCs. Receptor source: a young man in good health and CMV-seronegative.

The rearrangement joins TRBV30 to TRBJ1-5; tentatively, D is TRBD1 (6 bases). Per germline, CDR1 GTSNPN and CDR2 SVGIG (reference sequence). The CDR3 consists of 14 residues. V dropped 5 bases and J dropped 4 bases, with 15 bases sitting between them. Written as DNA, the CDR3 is TGTGCCTGGGCCACCGGGGGGCCTAATCAGCCCCAGCATTTT. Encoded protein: CAWATGGPNQPQHF.

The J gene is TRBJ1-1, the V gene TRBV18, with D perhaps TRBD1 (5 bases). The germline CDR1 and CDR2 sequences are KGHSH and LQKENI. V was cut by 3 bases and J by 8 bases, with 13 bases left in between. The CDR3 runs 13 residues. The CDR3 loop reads CASSPGQKDEAFF. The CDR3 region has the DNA TGTGCCAGCTCACCCGGACAAAAGGACGAAGCTTTCTTT.

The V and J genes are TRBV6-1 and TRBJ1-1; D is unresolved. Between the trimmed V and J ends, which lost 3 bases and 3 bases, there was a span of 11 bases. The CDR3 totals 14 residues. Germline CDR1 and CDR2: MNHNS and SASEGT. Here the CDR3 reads CASSESGGHTEAFF. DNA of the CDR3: TGTGCCAGCAGTGAGTCGGGAGGCCACACTGAAGCTTTCTTT.

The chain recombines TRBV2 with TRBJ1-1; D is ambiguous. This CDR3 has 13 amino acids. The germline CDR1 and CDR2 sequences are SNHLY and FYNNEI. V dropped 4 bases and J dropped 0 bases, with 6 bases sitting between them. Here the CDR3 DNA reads TGTGCCAGCAGTGCAGGCATGAACACTGAAGCTTTCTTT. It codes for CASSAGMNTEAFF.

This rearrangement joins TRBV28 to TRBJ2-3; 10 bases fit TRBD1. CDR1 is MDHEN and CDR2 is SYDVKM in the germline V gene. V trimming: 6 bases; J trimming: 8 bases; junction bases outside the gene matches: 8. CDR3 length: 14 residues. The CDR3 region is CASSRTGGTSTQYF. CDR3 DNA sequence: TGTGCCAGCAGCAGGACAGGGGGGACCTCTACGCAGTATTTT. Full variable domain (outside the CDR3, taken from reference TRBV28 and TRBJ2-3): DVKVTQSSRYLVKRTGEKVFLECVQDMDHENMFWYRQDPGLGLRLIYFSYDVKMKEKGDIPEGYSVSREKKERFSLILESASTNQTSMYLCASSRTGGTSTQYFGPGTRLTVL.

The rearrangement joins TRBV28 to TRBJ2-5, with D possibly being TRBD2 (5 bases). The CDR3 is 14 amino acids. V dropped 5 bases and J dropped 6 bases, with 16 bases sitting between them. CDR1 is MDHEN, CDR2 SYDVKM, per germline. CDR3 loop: CASSLPGVGKTQYF. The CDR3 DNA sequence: TGTGCCAGCAGTCTCCCCGGGGTGGGGAAGACCCAGTACTTC. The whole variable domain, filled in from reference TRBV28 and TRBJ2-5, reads DVKVTQSSRYLVKRTGEKVFLECVQDMDHENMFWYRQDPGLGLRLIYFSYDVKMKEKGDIPEGYSVSREKKERFSLILESASTNQTSMYLCASSLPGVGKTQYFGPGTRLLVL.

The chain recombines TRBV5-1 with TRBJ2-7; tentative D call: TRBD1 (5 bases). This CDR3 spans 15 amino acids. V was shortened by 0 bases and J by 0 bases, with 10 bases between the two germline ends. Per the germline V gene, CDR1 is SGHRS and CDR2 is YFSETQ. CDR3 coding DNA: TGCGCCAGCAGCTTGGGACAGCTGAGCTCCTACGAGCAGTACTTC. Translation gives CASSLGQLSSYEQYF.

The CDR3 is CAWSKTAGGTYEQYF. The CDR3 DNA reads TGTGCCTGGAGTAAAACGGCTGGAGGGACCTACGAGCAGTACTTC. The V and J genes are TRBV30 and TRBJ2-5, with D possibly being TRBD2 (6 bases). The J call is uncertain, as TRBJ2-7 better fits the DNA end. The germline V gene has CDR1 GTSNPN and CDR2 SVGIG (reference sequence). CDR3 length equals 15 residues.

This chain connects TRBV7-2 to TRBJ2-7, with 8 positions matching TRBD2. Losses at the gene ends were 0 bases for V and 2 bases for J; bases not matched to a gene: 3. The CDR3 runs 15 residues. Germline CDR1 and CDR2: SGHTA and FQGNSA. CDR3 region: CASSLASGTAYEQYF. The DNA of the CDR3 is TGTGCCAGCAGCTTAGCTAGCGGGACGGCCTACGAGCAGTACTTC.